The 11 T cell receptor beta chains listed next were all sequenced from one sample in a study of blood T cell repertoires in COVID-19. Generated by immunoSEQ multiplex PCR, the TCRdb table keeps only in-frame clones and is missing some. The profile covers tens of thousands of clones, with around 80% appearing a single time and about 25% taken by the ten largest. Material for sequencing was peripheral blood. The receptors stem from a man aged 55-75 years with active or convalescent COVID-19.

The chain is built from TRBV28 and TRBJ2-2; 7 bases agree with TRBD2. With 8 bases clipped from V and 5 bases from J, the junction kept 17 bases outside the gene matches. Germline V lookup: CDR1 MDHEN, CDR2 SYDVKM. This CDR3 has 17 amino acids. The CDR3 reads CASFTLGGRGLTGELFF. Here the CDR3 DNA reads TGTGCCAGCTTCACACTGGGAGGGAGAGGGTTGACCGGGGAGCTGTTTTTT.

The rearrangement links TRBV7-9 to TRBJ2-1; D might be TRBD2 (5 bases). The CDR3 has 15 amino acids. V was clipped by 1 base and J by 5 bases, with 12 bases between them. Per the germline V gene, CDR1 is SEHNR and CDR2 is FQNEAQ (reference sequence). CDR3 in DNA: TGTGCCAGCAGCTTAGTGCTCCCCGGGAACAATGAGCAGTTCTTC. This translates into CASSLVLPGNNEQFF.

This clone was seen repeatedly, ten times or more. The J gene is TRBJ2-1, the V gene TRBV7-7, with D possibly TRBD1 on 5 matching bases. This CDR3 comprises 15 residues. The V gene lost 1 base and the J gene lost 3 bases, with 10 bases spanning the gap. The germline V gene has CDR1 SSHAT and CDR2 FNYEAQ (reference sequence). The CDR3 region has the DNA TGTGCCAGCAGCTTAGGACTCGACAGCTACAATGAGCAGTTCTTC. Encoded protein: CASSLGLDSYNEQFF. Supplemented by reference TRBV7-7 and TRBJ2-1, the full variable domain reads GAGVSQSPRYKVTKRGQDVTLRCDPISSHATLYWYQQALGQGPEFLTYFNYEAQPDKSGLPSDRFSAERPEGSISTLTIQRTEQRDSAMYRCASSLGLDSYNEQFFGPGTRLTVL.

The J gene is TRBJ2-7, the V gene TRBV29-1, with TRBD2 matching 9 bases. The CDR3 is made up of 14 amino acids. The germline V gene encodes CDR1 SQVTM and CDR2 ANQGSEA. The ends lost 0 bases at V and 1 base at J; junction bases unmatched: 1. The DNA for the CDR3 is TGCAGCGTTGAAGATACTAGCGGGTCCTACGAGCAGTACTTC. The encoded protein is CSVEDTSGSYEQYF.

The CDR3 is CASSLAGPYEQYF. CDR3 nucleotides: TGTGCCAGCAGCTTGGCGGGGCCCTACGAGCAGTACTTC. The chain uses TRBV11-2 and TRBJ2-7; weak D call: TRBD2 (6 bases). CDR1 is SGHAT and CDR2 is FQNNGV in the germline V gene. The V end was cut by 3 bases, the J end by 2 bases, with 8 bases between. CDR3 size: 13 residues.

This clone was picked up a small number of times. The chain couples TRBV9 to TRBJ2-1, with TRBD1 identical over 8 bases. V lost 4 bases, J lost 4 bases, and 7 bases stayed unmatched. Per germline, CDR1 SGDLS and CDR2 YYNGEE. This CDR3 region has 15 residues. The CDR3 DNA follows: TGTGCCAGCAGCCTCGGACAGGGTTATTACAATGAGCAGTTCTTC. Encoded protein: CASSLGQGYYNEQFF.

The chain combines TRBV24-1 with TRBJ2-3, with 8 bases fitting TRBD1. The CDR3 is 16 amino acids. Germline V gene data show CDR1 as KGHDR and CDR2 as SFDVKD. The junction had 7 bases not matched to a gene; V was cut back by 4 bases and J by 2 bases. The CDR3 is CATSDLPRGPTDTQYF. CDR3 DNA sequence: TGTGCCACCAGTGACCTACCCAGGGGGCCCACAGATACGCAGTATTTT.

The chain joins TRBV4-2 to TRBJ2-7; 11 bases match TRBD1. With 4 bases clipped from V and 1 base from J, the junction kept 3 bases outside the gene matches. Germline V gene data show CDR1 as LGHNA and CDR2 as YNFKEQ. The CDR3 extends over 15 amino acids. In nucleotides, the CDR3 is TGTGCCAGCAGCCCAGGGACAGGGGGGTCCTACGAGCAGTACTTC. Its translation: CASSPGTGGSYEQYF.

This chain links TRBV12-3 or TRBV12-4 with TRBJ2-7, with D possibly being TRBD1 (5 bases). Trimming cost V 8 bases and J 5 bases, with 13 bases left between them. This CDR3 comprises 12 residues. The CDR3 here is CASANPGHEQYF. The CDR3, as DNA: TGTGCCAGCGCAAATCCAGGGCACGAGCAGTACTTC.

The chain recombines TRBV12-2 with TRBJ1-4; TRBD1 was called by the table and not checked on the DNA. TRBV12-2 is deemed a pseudogene. This CDR3 region has 18 residues. The CDR3 region has the DNA TGTGCAAGTCGCTTAGCACCGGGACAGGGCCCAACTAATGAAAAACTGTTTTTT. Its translation: CASRLAPGQGPTNEKLFF.

V and J are TRBV9 and TRBJ2-7; D perhaps matches TRBD1 (5 bases). Germline V gene lookup returns CDR1 SGDLS and CDR2 YYNGEE. This CDR3 is built from 13 residues. Trimming stripped 0 bases from V and 6 bases from J, with 10 bases between. CDR3 sequence (DNA): TGTGCCAGCAGCGTAGAGATTGACAGCGAGCAGTACTTC. Protein sequence: CASSVEIDSEQYF.